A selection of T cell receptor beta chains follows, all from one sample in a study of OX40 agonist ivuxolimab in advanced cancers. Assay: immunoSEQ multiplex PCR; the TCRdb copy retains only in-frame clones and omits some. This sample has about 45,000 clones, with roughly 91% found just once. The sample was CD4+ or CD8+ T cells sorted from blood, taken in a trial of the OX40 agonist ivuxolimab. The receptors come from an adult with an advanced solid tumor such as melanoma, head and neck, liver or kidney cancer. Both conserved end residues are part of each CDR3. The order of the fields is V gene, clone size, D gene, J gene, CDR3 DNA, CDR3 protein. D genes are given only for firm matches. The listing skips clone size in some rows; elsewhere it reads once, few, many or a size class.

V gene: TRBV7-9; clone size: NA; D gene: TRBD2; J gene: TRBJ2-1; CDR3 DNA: TGTGCCAGCAGCTTGGGACTAGCGGGAGGGAATGAGCAGTTCTTC; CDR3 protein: CASSLGLAGGNEQFF
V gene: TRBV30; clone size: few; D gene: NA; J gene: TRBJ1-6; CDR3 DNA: TGTGCCTGGAGTGTAGGAGGATCACCCCTCCACTTT; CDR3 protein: CAWSVGGSPLHF
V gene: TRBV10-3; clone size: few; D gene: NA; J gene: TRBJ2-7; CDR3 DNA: TGTGCCATCAGTGAGCCCCCGACAGGGGAGGGCTCCTACGAGCAGTACTTC; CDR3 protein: CAISEPPTGEGSYEQYF
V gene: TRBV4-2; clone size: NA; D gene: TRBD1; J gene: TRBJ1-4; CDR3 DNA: TGTGCCAGCAGCCAAGAATTAAAGAGGACAGGGGGCGCCGGTAATGAAAAACTGTTTTTT; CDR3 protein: CASSQELKRTGGAGNEKLFF
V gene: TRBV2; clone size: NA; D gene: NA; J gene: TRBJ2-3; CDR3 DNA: TGTGCCAGCAGGAGCGGACCTAGCACAGATACGCAGTATTTT; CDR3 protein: CASRSGPSTDTQYF
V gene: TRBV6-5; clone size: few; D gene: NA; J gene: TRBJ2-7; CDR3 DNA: TGTGCCAGCACCCTAGCCGGGGCATCGTACGAGCAGTACTTC; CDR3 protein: CASTLAGASYEQYF
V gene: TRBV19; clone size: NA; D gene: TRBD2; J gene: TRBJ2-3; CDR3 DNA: TGTGCCAGTAGTTTCCTAGCGGGGGGCACAGATACGCAGTATTTT; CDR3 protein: CASSFLAGGTDTQYF
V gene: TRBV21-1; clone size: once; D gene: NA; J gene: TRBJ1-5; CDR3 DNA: TGTGCCAGCAGCAACAGGGGTCCCAATCAGCCCCAGCATTTT; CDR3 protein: CASSNRGPNQPQHF
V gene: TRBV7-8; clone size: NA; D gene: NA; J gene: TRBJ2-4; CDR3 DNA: TGTGCCAGCAGCAGCACAGAAAACATTCAGTACTTC; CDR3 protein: CASSSTENIQYF
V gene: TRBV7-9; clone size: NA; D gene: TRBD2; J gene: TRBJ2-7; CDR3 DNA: TGTGCCAGCAGCTTCCCGACTAGCGGAACATACGAGCAGTACTTC; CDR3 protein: CASSFPTSGTYEQYF
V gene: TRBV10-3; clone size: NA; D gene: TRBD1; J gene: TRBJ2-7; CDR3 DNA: TGTGCCATCAGTGAGTTGGGGGACAGCTCAGACGAGCAGTACTTC; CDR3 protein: CAISELGDSSDEQYF
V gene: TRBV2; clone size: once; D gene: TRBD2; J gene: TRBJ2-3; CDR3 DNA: TGTGCCAGACTAAAAGCGGGGGTTACAGATACGCAGTATTTT; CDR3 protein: CARLKAGVTDTQYF
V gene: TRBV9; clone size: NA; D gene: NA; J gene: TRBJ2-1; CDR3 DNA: TGTGCCAGCAGCGTAGGGGTCCCATACAATGAGCAGTTCTTC; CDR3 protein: CASSVGVPYNEQFF
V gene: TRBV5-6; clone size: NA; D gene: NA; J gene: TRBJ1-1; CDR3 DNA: TGTGCCAGCAGCCTCGGAGGGTCCGCTGAAGCTTTCTTT; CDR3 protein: CASSLGGSAEAFF
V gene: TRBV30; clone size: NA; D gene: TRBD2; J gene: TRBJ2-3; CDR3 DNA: TGTGCCTGGAGACCCACTAGCGGATACACAGATACGCAGTATTTT; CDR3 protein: CAWRPTSGYTDTQYF
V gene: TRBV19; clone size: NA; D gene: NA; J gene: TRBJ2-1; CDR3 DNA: TGTGCCAGTGAGGTCTACAATGAGCAGTTCTTC; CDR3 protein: CASEVYNEQFF
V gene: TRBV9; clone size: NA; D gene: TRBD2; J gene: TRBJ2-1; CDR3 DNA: TGTGCCAGCAGCTTAGGCGGGGGAGCGGGTGAGCAGTTCTTC; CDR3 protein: CASSLGGGAGEQFF
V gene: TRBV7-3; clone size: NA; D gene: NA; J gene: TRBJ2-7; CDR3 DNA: TGTGCCAGCAGCCCCGGGGCTTCTTCCTACGAGCAGTACTTC; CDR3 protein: CASSPGASSYEQYF
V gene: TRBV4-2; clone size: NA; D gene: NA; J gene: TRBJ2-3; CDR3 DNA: TGTGCCAGCAGCCAAGATCTGGGGAGGACTAGCACAGATACGCAGTATTTT; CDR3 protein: CASSQDLGRTSTDTQYF
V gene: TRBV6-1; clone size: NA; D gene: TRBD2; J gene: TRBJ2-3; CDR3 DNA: TGTGCCAGCAGTGAAATGGCGGGAGGATTGGTAGATACGCAGTATTTT; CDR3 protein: CASSEMAGGLVDTQYF
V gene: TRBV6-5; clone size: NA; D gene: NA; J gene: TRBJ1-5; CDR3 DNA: TGTGCCAGCAGTTACTCGTTCGGGCCCCAGCATTTT; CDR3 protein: CASSYSFGPQHF
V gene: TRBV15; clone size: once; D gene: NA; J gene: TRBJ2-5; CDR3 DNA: TGTGCCACCAGCAGAGTGAGGGGGGAAGAGACCCAGTACTTC; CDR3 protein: CATSRVRGEETQYF
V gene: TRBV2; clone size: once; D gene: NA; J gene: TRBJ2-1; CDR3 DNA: TGTGCCAGCACCTTGGGTCTAGCGAATTCCTACAATGAGCAGTTCTTC; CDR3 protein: CASTLGLANSYNEQFF
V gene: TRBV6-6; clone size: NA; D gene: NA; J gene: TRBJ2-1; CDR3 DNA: TGTGCCAGCAGTTTAATGAGTAATGAGCAGTTCTTC; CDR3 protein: CASSLMSNEQFF
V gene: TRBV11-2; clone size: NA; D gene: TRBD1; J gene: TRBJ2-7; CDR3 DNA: TGTGCCAGCAGCTTAGATGGGACAGGGTCTCTCGAGCAGTACTTC; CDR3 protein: CASSLDGTGSLEQYF
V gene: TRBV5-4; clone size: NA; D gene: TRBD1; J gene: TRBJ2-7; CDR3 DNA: TGTGCCAGCAGCAAGACAGGGTTGGGGTTAGACGAGCAGTACTTC; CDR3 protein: CASSKTGLGLDEQYF
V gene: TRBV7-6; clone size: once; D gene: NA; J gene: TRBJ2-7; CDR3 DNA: TGTGCCAGCAGCTTGGACGGAACCTACGAGCAGTACTTC; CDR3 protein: CASSLDGTYEQYF
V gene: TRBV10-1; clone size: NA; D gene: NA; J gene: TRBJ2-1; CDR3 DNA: TGCGCCAGCAGTGACTACGGCTCCCGGCAGTTCTTC; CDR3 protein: CASSDYGSRQFF
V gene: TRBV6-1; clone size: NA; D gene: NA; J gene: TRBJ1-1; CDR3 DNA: TGTGCCAGCAGTGAAGATCCAAACCCCATGAACACTGAAGCTTTCTTT; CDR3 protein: CASSEDPNPMNTEAFF
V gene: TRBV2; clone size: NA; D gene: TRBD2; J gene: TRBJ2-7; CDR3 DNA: TGTGCCAGCAGCCCCCTGGCGGGAGGCCCGGGCAGGGACGAGCAGTACTTC; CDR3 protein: CASSPLAGGPGRDEQYF
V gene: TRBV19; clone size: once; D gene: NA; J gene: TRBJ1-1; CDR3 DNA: TGTGCCAGTAGTCCGACGATGAACACTGAAGCTTTCTTT; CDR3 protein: CASSPTMNTEAFF
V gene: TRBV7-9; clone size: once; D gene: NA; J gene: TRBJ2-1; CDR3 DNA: TGTGCCAGCAGCCAGGGACTCAATGGCAATGAGCAGTTCTTC; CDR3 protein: CASSQGLNGNEQFF
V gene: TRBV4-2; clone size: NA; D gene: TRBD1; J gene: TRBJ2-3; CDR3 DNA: TGTGCCAGCAGCCGGGACAGCGTCACTAGCACAGATACGCAGTATTTT; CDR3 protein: CASSRDSVTSTDTQYF
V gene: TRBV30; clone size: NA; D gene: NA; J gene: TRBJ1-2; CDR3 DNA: TGTGCCTGGAGCCAGGCCGGTGGCTACACCTTC; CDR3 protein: CAWSQAGGYTF
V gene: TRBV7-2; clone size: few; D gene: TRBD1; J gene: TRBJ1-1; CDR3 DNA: TGTGCCAGCAGCTTAGAGGCAGGGGGGTACACTGAAGCTTTCTTT; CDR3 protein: CASSLEAGGYTEAFF
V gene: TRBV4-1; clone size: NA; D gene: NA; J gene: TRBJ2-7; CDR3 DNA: TGCGCCAGCAGCCAAGTTTTGGGACGGACCTACGAGCAGTACTTC; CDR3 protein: CASSQVLGRTYEQYF
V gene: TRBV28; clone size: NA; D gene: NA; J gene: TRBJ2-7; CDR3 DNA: TGTGCCGGAGGAGCTTGGACTGGGGCTGGGCACTCCTACGAGCAGTACTTC; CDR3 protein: CAGGAWTGAGHSYEQYF
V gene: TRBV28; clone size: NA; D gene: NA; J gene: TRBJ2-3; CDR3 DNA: TGTGCCAGCAGTTCCCCGGGCGGGGGACACACAGATACGCAGTATTTT; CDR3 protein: CASSSPGGGHTDTQYF
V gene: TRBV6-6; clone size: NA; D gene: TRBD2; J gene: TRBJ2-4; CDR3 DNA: TGTGCCAGCAGTTTGGGACTAGCGCTAGCCAAAAACATTCAGTACTTC; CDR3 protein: CASSLGLALAKNIQYF
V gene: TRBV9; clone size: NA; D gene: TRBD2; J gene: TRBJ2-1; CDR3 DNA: TGTGCCAGCAGCGTACGCGGGGGGGCGGGAAATGAGCAGTTCTTC; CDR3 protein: CASSVRGGAGNEQFF